Described below is a single T cell receptor (beta chain) sequence and its context. Sequenced by immunoSEQ multiplex PCR; TCRdb stores in-frame clones only, minus some. This table holds under 400,000 clones, more than 70% found once. This record comes from a study of blood T cell repertoires in COVID-19. Germline values: CDR1 SGHAT, CDR2 FQDESV (reference sequence). The V gene end was trimmed by 9 bases and the J gene end by 5 bases; junction bases not matched to a gene: 16. This CDR3 has 16 amino acids. This receptor was taken from an older woman with COVID-19, enrolled during active disease. The rearrangement links TRBV11-1 to TRBJ1-1; 9 bases map to TRBD1. The sample was peripheral blood. For the CDR3, the DNA is TGTGCCAGTAGAGATGCATACAGGGGGCACGATACTGAAGCTTTCTTT. Its translation is CASRDAYRGHDTEAFF.